The TCR beta chain under discussion was sequenced for a study of monozygotic twins with inflammatory bowel disease. TCRdb reprocessed the 5' RACE reads, keeping one entry per CDR3 protein, no DNA. The sample yields fewer than 450,000 distinct CDR3 sequences, of which the top ten take up approximately 2.4%. Without any T cell sorting, total RNA was isolated from whole blood. The CDR3 runs 15 residues. The specimen was blood. This TCR came from a human donor with ulcerative colitis or Crohn's disease, or a healthy co-twin of an affected twin (not recorded which). This chain links TRBV12-3 or TRBV12-4 with TRBJ2-7; the TCRdb call, TRBD1, lacks DNA for checking. CDR3 loop: CASSLKRGREEEQYF.